This entry lists 23 T cell receptor beta chains sequenced from one sample in a study of T cells in Graves' hyperthyroidism and ophthalmopathy. The TCR beta CDR3 regions underwent amplification using RNA transcripts as the source. First-round RT-PCR of the TCR CDR3 relied on the HTBI primer set. TCRdb reprocessed the multiplex PCR reads with MiXCR, giving one entry per CDR3 protein. This table holds 650,000 to 700,000 distinct CDR3 sequences, around a sixth found once. Sequenced: blood. These TCRs come from a man aged 50 or older with Graves' hyperthyroidism.

This clonotype occurred many times. The V gene is TRBV2, the J gene TRBJ2-1; D gene ambiguous. The V end lost 7 bases, the J end lost 0 bases, and 7 bases lay between the germline ends. The germline V gene has CDR1 SNHLY and CDR2 FYNNEI. The CDR3 runs to 13 residues. The CDR3 sequence: CASTSASYNEQFF. The CDR3 DNA sequence: TGTGCCAGCACCTCGGCCTCCTACAATGAGCAGTTCTTC.

In its sample, this clonotype was seen many times. The chain links TRBV6-2 or TRBV6-3 to TRBJ2-4; 8 nucleotides agree with TRBD1. Germline V lookup: CDR1 MNHEY, CDR2 SVGEGT. This CDR3 is 15 amino acids long. The V gene end was trimmed by 2 bases and the J gene end by 9 bases; junction bases not matched to a gene: 9. The CDR3 spells CASSYARLTGVIQYF. CDR3 nucleotides: TGTGCCAGCAGTTACGCTCGCCTGACAGGGGTCATTCAGTACTTC.

This clonotype was detected many times. This sequence joins TRBV28 and TRBJ2-1; the D is unclear. Germline V CDR1 and CDR2: MDHEN, SYDVKM. The CDR3 sequence is 13 residues long. V shed 6 bases and J shed 1 base, with 7 bases lying between them. The CDR3 protein is CASSPTSYNEQFF. The DNA for the CDR3 is TGTGCCAGCAGCCCGACTTCCTACAATGAGCAGTTCTTC. Combining the CDR3 with reference TRBV28 and TRBJ2-1 gives the whole variable domain DVKVTQSSRYLVKRTGEKVFLECVQDMDHENMFWYRQDPGLGLRLIYFSYDVKMKEKGDIPEGYSVSREKKERFSLILESASTNQTSMYLCASSPTSYNEQFFGPGTRLTVL.

The chain recombines TRBV12-3 or TRBV12-4 with TRBJ1-5; D might be TRBD1 (5 bases). Trimming stripped 1 base from V and 5 bases from J, with 6 bases between. The CDR3 runs to 13 residues. In nucleotides, the CDR3 is TGTGCCAGCAGTTTAGGGGACGATCAGCCCCAGCATTTT. Its translation is CASSLGDDQPQHF.

This clonotype was picked up a small number of times. The CDR3 coding sequence is TGTGCCAGCTCACCAGACGGACGGGAGTCCAATGAGCAGTTCTTC. It yields the protein CASSPDGRESNEQFF. V is TRBV18 and J is TRBJ2-1; tentative D call: TRBD2 (6 bases). There are 15 residues in the CDR3. The V and J ends lost 2 bases and 6 bases respectively, with 14 bases between them. Per the germline V gene, CDR1 is KGHSH and CDR2 is LQKENI.

The J gene is TRBJ2-6, the V gene TRBV6-5; D call uncertain. The germline V and J ends were trimmed by 0 bases and 0 bases, with 3 bases remaining between them. CDR1 is MNHEY and CDR2 is SVGAGI in the germline V gene. The CDR3 has 15 residues. CDR3 DNA sequence: TGTGCCAGCAGTTACTCGTACTCTGGGGCCAACGTCCTGACTTTC. This codes for CASSYSYSGANVLTF.

At least ten counts were recorded for this clonotype. V and J are TRBV6-1 and TRBJ2-1; 11 nucleotides match TRBD1. The CDR3 covers 13 residues. Trimming took 6 bases from V and 9 from J; bases not matched to a gene: 4. CDR1 is MNHNS and CDR2 is SASEGT in the germline V gene. CDR3 region: CASRGTGGREQFF. CDR3 nucleotide sequence: TGTGCCAGCAGGGGGACAGGGGGGCGTGAGCAGTTCTTC.

This clonotype has ten or more counts. The chain uses TRBV18 and TRBJ2-7; D is ambiguous. Germline CDR1 KGHSH, CDR2 LQKENI. There are 14 residues in the CDR3. V was cut by 3 bases and J by 2 bases, with 11 bases left in between. For the CDR3, the DNA is TGTGCCAGCTCACCGGGGATCAGTACCTACGAGCAGTACTTC. It codes for CASSPGISTYEQYF.

This clonotype was counted many times. The V and J genes are TRBV6-1 and TRBJ2-1, with 9 bases aligning to TRBD2. Trimming took 1 base from V and 7 from J; bases not matched to a gene: 5. CDR1 is MNHNS and CDR2 is SASEGT in the germline V gene. The CDR3 covers 15 residues. The CDR3 loop reads CASSEVGLAGNEQFF. Here the CDR3 DNA reads TGTGCCAGCAGTGAAGTGGGGCTAGCGGGAAATGAGCAGTTCTTC.

This clonotype was found a few times. V is TRBV3-1 and J is TRBJ2-7; no clear D gene. Trimming pared 2 bases from V and 6 bases from J, leaving 8 bases between. The CDR3 contains 12 residues. Germline V CDR1 and CDR2: LGHDT, YNNKEL (reference sequence). In nucleotides, the CDR3 is TGTGCCAGCAGCCAATCAATGGGCGAGCAGTACTTC. This sequence encodes CASSQSMGEQYF.

The gene calls are TRBV20-1 and TRBJ1-1; D perhaps matches TRBD1 (5 bases). V shed 3 bases and J shed 5 bases, with 13 bases lying between them. Germline values: CDR1 DFQATT, CDR2 SNEGSKA (reference sequence). CDR3 length: 13 amino acids. The CDR3: CSASGGGETEAFF. The CDR3 DNA is TGCAGTGCTAGCGGGGGAGGGGAAACTGAAGCTTTCTTT.

This clonotype was counted a few times. This sequence joins TRBV25-1 and TRBJ2-7; D perhaps matches TRBD1 (7 bases). Germline lookup yields CDR1 MGHDK and CDR2 SYGVNS. The CDR3 runs to 14 residues. V lost 5 bases to trimming and J lost 5 bases, with 16 bases between them. Here the CDR3 reads CASSHSGGQNEQYF. The CDR3 nucleotides are TGTGCCAGCAGTCACTCAGGGGGGCAGAACGAGCAGTACTTC.

Comment on this clonotype: A clone one base away is much larger, so this may be a read error. The chain recombines TRBV19 with TRBJ1-2; perhaps TRBD1 as D (5 bases). CDR3 size: 13 residues. V dropped 5 bases and J dropped 4 bases, with 11 bases sitting between them. CDR1 LNHDA and CDR2 SQIVND come from the germline V gene (reference sequence). The CDR3 nucleotides read TGTGCCAGTAGTCCCCGAGGGGTCTATGGCTACACCTTC. Its translation is CASSPRGVYGYTF.

V is TRBV29-1 and J is TRBJ1-2; 10 bases are shared with TRBD1. CDR1 is SQVTM, CDR2 ANQGSEA, per germline. CDR3 length equals 14 residues. V shed 6 bases and J 2 bases; nucleotides not matched to a gene: 6. The CDR3 sequence is CSVAGTGENYGYTF. In DNA, the CDR3 is TGCAGCGTCGCCGGGACAGGGGAAAACTATGGCTACACCTTC.

This clonotype has at least ten counts. The chain combines TRBV7-2 with TRBJ2-1; TRBD2 aligns across 9 bases. This CDR3 has 15 residues. Losses at the gene ends were 1 base for V and 8 bases for J; bases not matched to a gene: 6. CDR1 is SGHTA, CDR2 FQGNSA, per germline. The CDR3: CASSLGGRAPHEQFF. The CDR3 DNA reads TGTGCCAGCAGCTTAGGCGGGAGGGCCCCCCATGAGCAGTTCTTC.

This clonotype was seen many times. V and J are TRBV3-1 and TRBJ2-4; a possible D gene is TRBD2 (5 bases). Germline lookup yields CDR1 LGHDT and CDR2 YNNKEL (reference sequence). The CDR3 contains 13 residues. V was cut by 3 bases and J by 5 bases, with 8 bases left in between. CDR3 amino acids: CASSHTRQNIQYF. The CDR3 nucleotides read TGTGCCAGCAGCCATACTAGACAAAACATTCAGTACTTC.

Many counts were recorded for this clonotype. V gene TRBV12-3 or TRBV12-4 combines with J gene TRBJ1-4, with TRBD1 matching 7 bases. This CDR3 contains 18 residues. Trimming took 1 base from V and 0 from J; bases not matched to a gene: 8. The CDR3 here is CASSLGVRGPTTNEKLFF. CDR3 nucleotide sequence: TGTGCCAGCAGTTTAGGGGTTAGGGGGCCTACAACTAATGAAAAACTGTTTTTT.

The table lists this clonotype with many counts. The junction differs from germline at one of its ends, possibly a read error. The genes are TRBV7-2 and TRBJ2-1; 13 nucleotides match TRBD2. Germline loops: CDR1 SGHTA, CDR2 FQGNSA. The CDR3 has 15 amino acids. In DNA form, the CDR3 reads TGTGCCAGCAACTTACGGACTAGCGGGAGTGATGAGCAGTTCTTC. Its protein is CASNLRTSGSDEQFF.

Many counts were recorded for this clonotype. This sequence joins TRBV27 and TRBJ2-6; the match to TRBD1 covers 11 bases. V was clipped by 6 bases and J by 1 base; unmatched bases: 5. Germline V gene data show CDR1 as MNHEY and CDR2 as SMNVEV (reference sequence). This CDR3 region has 17 residues. CDR3 DNA sequence: TGTGCCAGCAGAAGAGGGACAGGGGGTTCTGGGGCCAACGTCCTGACTTTC. It yields the protein CASRRGTGGSGANVLTF.

This clonotype showed up many times. The chain carries TRBV7-2 and TRBJ2-1, with 9 bases fitting TRBD1. Germline V gene data show CDR1 as SGHTA and CDR2 as FQGNSA. The CDR3 covers 15 residues. The ends lost 5 bases at V and 6 bases at J; junction bases unmatched: 8. The CDR3 reads CASSRGQGLGNEQFF. The CDR3 DNA follows: TGTGCCAGCAGCCGAGGACAGGGGTTAGGCAATGAGCAGTTCTTC.

This clonotype was recorded at least ten times. J is TRBJ2-5 and V is TRBV5-1, with 8 positions matching TRBD1. CDR3 length equals 14 residues. Germline trimming cut 2 bases from V and 3 bases from J; bases unmatched to any gene: 3. The germline CDR1 and CDR2 sequences are SGHRS and YFSETQ. The CDR3 loop reads CASSFGQGKETQYF. In nucleotides, the CDR3 is TGCGCCAGCAGCTTCGGACAGGGTAAAGAGACCCAGTACTTC.

The chain links TRBV19 to TRBJ2-2; D is ambiguous. V dropped 3 bases and J dropped 0 bases, with 8 bases sitting between them. The CDR3 is 15 amino acids. Germline CDR1 and CDR2: LNHDA and SQIVND (reference sequence). CDR3 nucleotides: TGTGCCAGTAGTATTTCCTGGACGAACACCGGGGAGCTGTTTTTT. It is translated as CASSISWTNTGELFF.

This clonotype was counted a few times. The V call is TRBV19, the J call TRBJ2-7, with 13 bases lining up with TRBD2. The CDR3 is 17 residues long. Germline V lookup: CDR1 LNHDA, CDR2 SQIVND (reference sequence). V trimming: 4 bases; J trimming: 5 bases; junction bases outside the gene matches: 11. CDR3 in amino acids: CASSTPGLAGSSNEQYF. For the CDR3, the DNA is TGTGCCAGTAGTACCCCGGGACTAGCGGGATCCAGCAACGAGCAGTACTTC.